This TCR beta chain was captured in a study of blood T cells in healthy people across ages. The CDR3 is 15 amino acids. From germline, CDR1 is KGHDR and CDR2 SFDVKD. V trimming: 4 bases; J trimming: 4 bases; junction bases outside the gene matches: 8. With a J-beta primer mix and a sample-barcoded 5' primer, a second PCR ran about 6 to 11 cycles. TCRdb analysed the 5' RACE reads with MiXCR anew, one entry per CDR3 protein. The sample lists 1.5 million to 1.9 million distinct CDR3 sequences; approximately 42% were seen once. The sequenced material came from blood. The clonotype was recovered from a woman in her late teens or twenties in good health. The chain couples TRBV24-1 to TRBJ2-5; 7 bases agree with TRBD2. In DNA form, the CDR3 reads TGTGCCACCAGTGACCCTCGACTAGCAGGAGAGACCCAGTACTTC. Translating gives CATSDPRLAGETQYF.